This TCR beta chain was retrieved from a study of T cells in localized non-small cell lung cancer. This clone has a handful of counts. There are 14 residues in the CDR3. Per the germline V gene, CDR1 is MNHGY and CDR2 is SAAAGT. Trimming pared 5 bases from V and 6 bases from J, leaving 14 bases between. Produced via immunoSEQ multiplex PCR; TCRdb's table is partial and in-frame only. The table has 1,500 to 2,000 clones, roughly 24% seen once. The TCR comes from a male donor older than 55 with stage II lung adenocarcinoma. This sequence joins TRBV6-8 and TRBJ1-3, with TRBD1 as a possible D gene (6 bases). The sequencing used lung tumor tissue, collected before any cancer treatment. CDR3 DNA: TGTGCCAGCAGTACGACAGGAGTGGCAAACACCATATATTTT. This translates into CASSTTGVANTIYF.